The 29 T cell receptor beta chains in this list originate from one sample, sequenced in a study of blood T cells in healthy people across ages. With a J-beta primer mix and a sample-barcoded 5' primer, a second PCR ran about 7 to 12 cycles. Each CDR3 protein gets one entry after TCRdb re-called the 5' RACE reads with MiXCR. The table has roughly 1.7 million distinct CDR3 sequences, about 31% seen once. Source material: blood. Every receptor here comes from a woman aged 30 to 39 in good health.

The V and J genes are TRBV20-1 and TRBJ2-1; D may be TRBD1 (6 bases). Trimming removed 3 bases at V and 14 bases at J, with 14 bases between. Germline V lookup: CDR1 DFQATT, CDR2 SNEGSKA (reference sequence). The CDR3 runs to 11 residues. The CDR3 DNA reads TGCAGTGCTAGTCTCAGGGGCAGGGAGTTCTTC. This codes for CSASLRGREFF.

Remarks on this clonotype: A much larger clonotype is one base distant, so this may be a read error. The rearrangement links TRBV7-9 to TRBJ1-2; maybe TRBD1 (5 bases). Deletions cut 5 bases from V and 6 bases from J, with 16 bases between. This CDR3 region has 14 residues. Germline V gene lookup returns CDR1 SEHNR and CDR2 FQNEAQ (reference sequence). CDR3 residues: CASSLGDGGNGYTF. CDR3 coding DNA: TGTGCCAGCAGCCTGGGGGACGGGGGAAATGGCTACACCTTC.

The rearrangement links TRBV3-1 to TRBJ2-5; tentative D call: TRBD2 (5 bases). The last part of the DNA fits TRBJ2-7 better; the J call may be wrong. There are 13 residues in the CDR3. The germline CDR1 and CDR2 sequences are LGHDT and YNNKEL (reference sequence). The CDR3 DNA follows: TGTGCCAGCAGCCTAGGGCGGAGCGGCGAGCAGTACTTC. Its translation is CASSLGRSGEQYF.

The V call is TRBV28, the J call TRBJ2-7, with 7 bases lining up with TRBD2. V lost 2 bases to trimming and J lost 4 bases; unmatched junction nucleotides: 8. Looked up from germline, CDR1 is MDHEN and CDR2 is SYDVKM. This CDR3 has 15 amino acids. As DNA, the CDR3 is TGTGCCAGCAGTTTAACGGCTAGCGGCTCTTACGAGCAGTACTTC. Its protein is CASSLTASGSYEQYF.

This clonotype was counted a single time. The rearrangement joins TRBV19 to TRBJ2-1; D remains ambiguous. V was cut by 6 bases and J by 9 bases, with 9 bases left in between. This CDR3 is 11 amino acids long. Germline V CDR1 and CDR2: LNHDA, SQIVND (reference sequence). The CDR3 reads CASSALFEQFF. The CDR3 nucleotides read TGTGCCAGTAGCGCCTTGTTTGAGCAGTTCTTC.

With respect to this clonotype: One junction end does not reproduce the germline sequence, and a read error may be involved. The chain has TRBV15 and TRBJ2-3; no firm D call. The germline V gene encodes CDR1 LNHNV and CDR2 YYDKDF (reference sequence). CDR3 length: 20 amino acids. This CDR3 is CATRPRLGTEEEKGTDTQYF. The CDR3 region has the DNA TGTGCCACCAGACCAAGACTGGGCACCGAGGAAGAGAAGGGCACGGATACGCAGTATTTT.

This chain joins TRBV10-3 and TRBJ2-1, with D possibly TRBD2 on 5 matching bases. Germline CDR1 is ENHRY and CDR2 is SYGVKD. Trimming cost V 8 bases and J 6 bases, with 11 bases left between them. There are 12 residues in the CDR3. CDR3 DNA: TGTGCCATCGGGAATCGGGGCAATGAGCAGTTCTTC. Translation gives CAIGNRGNEQFF.

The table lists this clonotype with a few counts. CDR3 region: CASSWSGLDEQYF. The CDR3, as DNA: TGTGCCAGCAGTTGGTCGGGTTTGGACGAGCAGTACTTC. The chain uses TRBV6-6 and TRBJ2-7; D unresolved. The CDR3 loop spans 13 amino acids. CDR1 is MNHNY and CDR2 is SVGAGI in the germline V gene (reference sequence). V dropped 4 bases and J dropped 5 bases, with 12 bases sitting between them.

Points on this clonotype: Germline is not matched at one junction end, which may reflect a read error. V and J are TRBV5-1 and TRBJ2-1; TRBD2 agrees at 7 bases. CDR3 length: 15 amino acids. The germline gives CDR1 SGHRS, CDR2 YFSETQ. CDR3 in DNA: TGCGCCAGCAGCTTGGTGGGAGGGAACTACAATGAGCGGTTCTTC. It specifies CASSLVGGNYNERFF.

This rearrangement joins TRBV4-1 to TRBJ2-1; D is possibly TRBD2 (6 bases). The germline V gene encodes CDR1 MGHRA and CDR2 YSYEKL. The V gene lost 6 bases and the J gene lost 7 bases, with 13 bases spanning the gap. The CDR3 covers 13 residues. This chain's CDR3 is CASRLDYYNEQFF. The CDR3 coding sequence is TGCGCCAGCAGGTTGGACTACTATAATGAGCAGTTCTTC.

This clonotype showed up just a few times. The CDR3 loop reads CASSLSWAPDTQYF. CDR3 DNA sequence: TGTGCCAGCAGTTTATCGTGGGCTCCAGATACGCAGTATTTT. V and J are TRBV27 and TRBJ2-3; D unresolved. Trimming took off 0 bases at V and 4 bases at J, with 8 bases between the two ends. The CDR3 length is 14 residues. CDR1 MNHEY and CDR2 SMNVEV come from the germline V gene (reference sequence).

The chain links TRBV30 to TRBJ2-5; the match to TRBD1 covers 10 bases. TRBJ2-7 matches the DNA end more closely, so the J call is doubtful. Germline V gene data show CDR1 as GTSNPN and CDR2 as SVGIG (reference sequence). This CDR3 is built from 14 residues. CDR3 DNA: TGTGCCTGGAAGGGACAGGGGAACAGGTACGAGCAGTACTTC. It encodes CAWKGQGNRYEQYF.

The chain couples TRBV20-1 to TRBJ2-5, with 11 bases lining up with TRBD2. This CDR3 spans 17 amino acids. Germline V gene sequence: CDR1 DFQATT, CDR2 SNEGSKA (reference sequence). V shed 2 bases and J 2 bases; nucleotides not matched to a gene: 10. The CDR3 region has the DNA TGCAGTGCTAGACGTCGACTAGCGGGGAGATTTCAAGAGACCCAGTACTTC. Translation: CSARRRLAGRFQETQYF.

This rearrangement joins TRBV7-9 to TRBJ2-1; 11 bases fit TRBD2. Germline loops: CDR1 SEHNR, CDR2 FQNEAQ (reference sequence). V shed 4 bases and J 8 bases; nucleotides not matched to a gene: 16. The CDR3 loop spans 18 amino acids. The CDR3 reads CASSSHGASGGRTDEQFF. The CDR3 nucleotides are TGTGCCAGCAGCTCCCACGGGGCTAGCGGGGGGCGAACGGATGAGCAGTTCTTC.

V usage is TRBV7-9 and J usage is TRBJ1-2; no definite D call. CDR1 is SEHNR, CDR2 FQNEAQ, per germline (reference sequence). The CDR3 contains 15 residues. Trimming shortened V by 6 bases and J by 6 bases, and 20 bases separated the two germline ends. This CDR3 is CASSLPTRALDGYTF. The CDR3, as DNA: TGTGCCAGCAGTTTACCCACAAGGGCGCTGGATGGCTACACCTTC.

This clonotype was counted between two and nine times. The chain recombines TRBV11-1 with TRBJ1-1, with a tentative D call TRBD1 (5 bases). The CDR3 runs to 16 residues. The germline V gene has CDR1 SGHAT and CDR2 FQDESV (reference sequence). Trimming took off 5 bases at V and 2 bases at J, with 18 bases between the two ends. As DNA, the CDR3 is TGTGCCAGCAGCCCCCTGGGGGTTGGGCTCAACACTGAAGCTTTCTTT. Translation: CASSPLGVGLNTEAFF.

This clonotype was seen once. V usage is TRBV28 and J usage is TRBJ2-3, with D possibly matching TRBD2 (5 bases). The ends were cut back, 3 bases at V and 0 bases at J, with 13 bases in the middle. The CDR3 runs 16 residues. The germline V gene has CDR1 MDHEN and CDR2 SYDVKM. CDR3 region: CASSFLRESSTDTQYF. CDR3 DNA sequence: TGTGCCAGCAGTTTCCTAAGGGAGTCTAGCACAGATACGCAGTATTTT.

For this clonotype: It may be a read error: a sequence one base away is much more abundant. The CDR3 DNA follows: TGCAGTGTTAGAGATAGGGGGGATTCATCCTACGAGCAGTACTTC. It yields the protein CSVRDRGDSSYEQYF. The chain combines TRBV20-1 with TRBJ2-7, with D tentatively TRBD1 or TRBD2 (6 bases each). The CDR3 is 15 residues long. CDR1 and CDR2 from the germline V gene are DFQATT and SNEGSKA (reference sequence).

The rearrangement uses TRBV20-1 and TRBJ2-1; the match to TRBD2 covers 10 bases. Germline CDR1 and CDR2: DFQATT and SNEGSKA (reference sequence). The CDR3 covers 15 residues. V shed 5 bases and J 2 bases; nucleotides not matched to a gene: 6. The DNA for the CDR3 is TGCAGTGCTCGAAGCGGGGGGGTAACCTACAATGAGCAGTTCTTC. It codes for CSARSGGVTYNEQFF.

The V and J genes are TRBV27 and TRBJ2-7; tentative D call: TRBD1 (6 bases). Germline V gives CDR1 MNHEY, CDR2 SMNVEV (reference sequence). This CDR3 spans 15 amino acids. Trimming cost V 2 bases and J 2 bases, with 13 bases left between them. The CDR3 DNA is TGTGCCAGCAGTTTAAGTCAGGGGTCACCCTACGAGCAGTACTTC. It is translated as CASSLSQGSPYEQYF.

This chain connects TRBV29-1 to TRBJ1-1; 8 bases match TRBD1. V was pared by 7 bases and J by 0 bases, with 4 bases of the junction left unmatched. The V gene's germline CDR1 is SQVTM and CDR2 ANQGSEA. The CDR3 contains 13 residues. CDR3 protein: CSDGQGLNTEAFF. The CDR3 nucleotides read TGCAGCGACGGACAGGGACTGAACACTGAAGCTTTCTTT.

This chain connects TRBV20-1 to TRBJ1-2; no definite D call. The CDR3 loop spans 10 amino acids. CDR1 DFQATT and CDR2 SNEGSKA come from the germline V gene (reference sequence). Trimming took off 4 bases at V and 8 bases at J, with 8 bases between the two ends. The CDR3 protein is CSAIREGYTF. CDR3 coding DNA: TGCAGTGCTATCCGCGAAGGCTACACCTTC.

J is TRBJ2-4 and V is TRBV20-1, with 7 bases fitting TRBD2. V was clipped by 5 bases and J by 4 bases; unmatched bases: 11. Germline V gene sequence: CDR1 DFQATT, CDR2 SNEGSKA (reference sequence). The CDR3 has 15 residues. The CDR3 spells CSAPTAGARKNIQYF. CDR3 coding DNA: TGCAGTGCTCCAACTGCGGGAGCACGAAAAAACATTCAGTACTTC.

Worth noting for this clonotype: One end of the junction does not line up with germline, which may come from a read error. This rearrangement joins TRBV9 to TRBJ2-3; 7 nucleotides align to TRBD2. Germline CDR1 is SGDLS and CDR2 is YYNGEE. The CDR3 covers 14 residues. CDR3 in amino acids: CASGLGGYTDAQYF. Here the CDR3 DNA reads TGTGCCAGCGGACTAGGCGGATACACAGATGCGCAGTATTTT.

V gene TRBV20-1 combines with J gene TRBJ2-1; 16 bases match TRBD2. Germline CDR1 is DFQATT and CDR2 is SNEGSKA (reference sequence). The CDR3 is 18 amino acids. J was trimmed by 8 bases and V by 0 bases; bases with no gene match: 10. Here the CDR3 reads CSARDLKGTSGRADEQFF. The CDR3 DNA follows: TGCAGTGCTAGAGACTTGAAAGGGACTAGCGGGAGGGCCGATGAGCAGTTCTTC.

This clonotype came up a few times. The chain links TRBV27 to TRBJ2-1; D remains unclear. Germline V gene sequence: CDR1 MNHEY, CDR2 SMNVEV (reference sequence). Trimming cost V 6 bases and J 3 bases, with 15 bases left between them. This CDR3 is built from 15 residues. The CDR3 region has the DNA TGTGCCAGCAGCCCGATCGAGCACATCTACAATGAGCAGTTCTTC. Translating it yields CASSPIEHIYNEQFF.

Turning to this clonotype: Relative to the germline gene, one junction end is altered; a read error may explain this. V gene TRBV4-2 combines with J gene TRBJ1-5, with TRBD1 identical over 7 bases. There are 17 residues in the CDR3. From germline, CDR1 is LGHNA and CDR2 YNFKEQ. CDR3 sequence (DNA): TGTGCCGGCAGCCAAGTTTGGGGGACAGAACCCAATCAGCCCCAGCATTTT. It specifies CAGSQVWGTEPNQPQHF.

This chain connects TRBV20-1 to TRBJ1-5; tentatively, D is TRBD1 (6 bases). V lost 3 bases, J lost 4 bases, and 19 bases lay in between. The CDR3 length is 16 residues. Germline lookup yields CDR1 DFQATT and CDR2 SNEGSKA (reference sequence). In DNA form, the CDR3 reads TGCAGTGCTAGTTTTGGTTCGGCAGGGGCTAATCAGCCCCAGCATTTT. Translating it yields CSASFGSAGANQPQHF.

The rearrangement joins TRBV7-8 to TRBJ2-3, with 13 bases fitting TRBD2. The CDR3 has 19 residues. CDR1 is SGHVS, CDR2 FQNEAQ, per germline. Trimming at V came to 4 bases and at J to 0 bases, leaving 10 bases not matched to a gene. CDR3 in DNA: TGTGCCAGCAGCTCGACCACTAGCGGGGGGGCCCCAAGCACAGATACGCAGTATTTT. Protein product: CASSSTTSGGAPSTDTQYF.